Presented here are 19 T cell receptor beta chains from one specimen sequenced in a study of cytomegalovirus exposure and HLA in healthy donors. 60 Vbeta and 13 Jbeta primers were used in PCR. Generated by immunoSEQ multiplex PCR, the TCRdb table keeps only in-frame clones and is missing some. The repertoire holds some 130,000 clones, with around 80% as singletons. Specimen: PBMCs. The receptor source for this set is a man aged 45-65 years in good health and CMV-seronegative.

This clone has a single count. The J gene is TRBJ1-1, the V gene TRBV7-9; TRBD1 matches at 7 bases. This CDR3 region has 15 residues. Germline values: CDR1 SEHNR, CDR2 FQNEAQ (reference sequence). The trim removed 5 bases at V and 0 bases at J, leaving 6 bases unmatched. The CDR3 sequence: CASSPNRGMNTEAFF. The CDR3 DNA follows: TGTGCCAGCAGCCCCAACAGGGGTATGAACACTGAAGCTTTCTTT.

The V call is TRBV6-5, the J call TRBJ1-6; TRBD1 might be the D (6 bases). The V end was cut by 8 bases, the J end by 10 bases, with 12 bases between. Germline V lookup: CDR1 MNHEY, CDR2 SVGAGI. The CDR3 runs to 12 residues. DNA of the CDR3: TGTGCCAGCTCCCAGGGGAACTCACCCCTCCACTTT. Translating gives CASSQGNSPLHF.

This clone has a single count. The chain joins TRBV30 to TRBJ1-5; no clear D gene. The germline gives CDR1 GTSNPN, CDR2 SVGIG (reference sequence). This CDR3 has 14 amino acids. Trimming took off 0 bases at V and 2 bases at J, with 8 bases between the two ends. The CDR3: CAWSVDNGNQPQHF. DNA of the CDR3: TGTGCCTGGAGTGTCGACAACGGCAATCAGCCCCAGCATTTT.

With respect to this clone: Other nucleotide sequences in the sample specify the same CDR3. The chain combines TRBV19 with TRBJ1-5; 7 bases line up with TRBD1. The CDR3 extends over 17 amino acids. J was trimmed by 0 bases and V by 7 bases; bases with no gene match: 12. Per germline, CDR1 LNHDA and CDR2 SQIVND (reference sequence). Here the CDR3 DNA reads TGTGCCAGTACCAGCCGGCAGGGGGGCCATAGCAATCAGCCCCAGCATTTT. Its translation: CASTSRQGGHSNQPQHF.

The chain carries TRBV7-2 and TRBJ1-5; 7 bases are a match to TRBD1. CDR3 length: 13 amino acids. CDR1 is SGHTA, CDR2 FQGNSA, per germline. The V gene end was trimmed by 5 bases and the J gene end by 7 bases; junction bases not matched to a gene: 5. In DNA, the CDR3 is TGTGCCAGCAGCCTAACAGGGGCGCAGCCCCAGCATTTT. This translates into CASSLTGAQPQHF.

The chain uses TRBV21-1 and TRBJ1-3; TRBD1 is the table's D call, not checked against the DNA. TRBV21-1 is listed as a pseudogene. CDR3 length: 15 residues. CDR3 nucleotides: TGTGCCAGCAGCAAAGTGGGCAGGTCGGGAAACACCATATATTTT. The encoded protein is CASSKVGRSGNTIYF.

The CDR3 region has the DNA TGCGCCAGCAGGTCTCAGACAGGGGCGGGAAACACCATATATTTT. Translation gives CASRSQTGAGNTIYF. The gene calls are TRBV4-1 and TRBJ1-3, with 8 bases matching TRBD1. The CDR3 runs 15 residues. CDR1 MGHRA and CDR2 YSYEKL come from the germline V gene. V gave up 6 bases and J gave up 4 bases; unmatched junction bases: 8.

V is TRBV9 and J is TRBJ2-1; no definite D call. Germline values: CDR1 SGDLS, CDR2 YYNGEE. This CDR3 has 15 amino acids. V lost 0 bases and J 9 bases, leaving 16 bases between the germline ends. The CDR3 here is CASSVAPGSRGEQFF. The CDR3, as DNA: TGTGCCAGCAGCGTAGCTCCCGGTAGTCGAGGTGAGCAGTTCTTC.

The chain uses TRBV6-4 and TRBJ2-1; 8 bases are a match to TRBD2. V lost 3 bases to trimming and J lost 0 bases; unmatched junction nucleotides: 1. The CDR3 length is 15 residues. Germline loops: CDR1 MRHNA, CDR2 SNTAGT. This CDR3 is CASSESGGSYNEQFF. DNA of the CDR3: TGTGCCAGCAGTGAAAGCGGGGGCTCCTACAATGAGCAGTTCTTC.

This chain joins TRBV14 and TRBJ2-5; D is unresolved. The CDR3 runs 15 residues. From germline, CDR1 is SGHDN and CDR2 FVKESK. V lost 0 bases and J lost 8, with 16 bases in between. CDR3 coding DNA: TGTGCCAGCAGCCAAGATCAGGCCAGGTCTTTTACCCAGTACTTC. Its protein is CASSQDQARSFTQYF.

V gene TRBV9 combines with J gene TRBJ2-3; D gene uncertain. The CDR3 length is 14 residues. The germline gives CDR1 SGDLS, CDR2 YYNGEE. V lost 2 bases and J lost 6, with 13 bases in between. The CDR3 is CASSVRNSGDTQYF. The DNA for the CDR3 is TGTGCCAGCAGCGTTAGAAACAGTGGGGATACGCAGTATTTT.

This clone was observed a handful of times. CDR3 bases: TGTGCCAGCAGCCTTCATCGGGAAGGTAACCGGGAGCTGTTTTTT. Translated: CASSLHREGNRELFF. The V call is TRBV7-9, the J call TRBJ2-2, with D possibly being TRBD2 (5 bases). The germline V gene has CDR1 SEHNR and CDR2 FQNEAQ (reference sequence). Trimming shortened V by 5 bases and J by 9 bases, and 19 bases separated the two germline ends. This CDR3 comprises 15 residues.

V usage is TRBV19 and J usage is TRBJ1-1, with D possibly matching TRBD1 (5 bases). The V gene's germline CDR1 is LNHDA and CDR2 SQIVND (reference sequence). Trimming removed 6 bases from V and 3 bases from J, with 14 bases in between. The CDR3 runs to 14 residues. The CDR3 nucleotides are TGTGCCAGTAGCCCGTATCAGGGTTACACTGAAGCTTTCTTT. It translates to CASSPYQGYTEAFF. The whole variable domain, filled in from reference TRBV19 and TRBJ1-1, reads DGGITQSPKYLFRKEGQNVTLSCEQNLNHDAMYWYRQDPGQGLRLIYYSQIVNDFQKGDIAEGYSVSREKKESFPLTVTSAQKNPTAFYLCASSPYQGYTEAFFGQGTRLTVV.

This chain connects TRBV29-1 to TRBJ2-7; TRBD2 aligns across 7 bases. Germline CDR1 and CDR2: SQVTM and ANQGSEA. CDR3 size: 14 residues. Losses at the gene ends were 1 base for V and 3 bases for J; bases not matched to a gene: 6. CDR3 nucleotides: TGCAGCGTTGAAGTGGGGGGACTAAACTACGAGCAGTACTTC. Amino acids: CSVEVGGLNYEQYF.

The CDR3 DNA reads as TGTGCCAGCAGCTTGGATTCGCGGTCCGGAAACACCATATATTTT. Its translation: CASSLDSRSGNTIYF. The rearrangement links TRBV5-4 to TRBJ1-3; the D is unclear. This CDR3 is 15 amino acids long. CDR1 is SGHNT and CDR2 is YYREEE in the germline V gene (reference sequence). V shed 0 bases and J shed 4 bases, with 11 bases lying between them.

V usage is TRBV4-1 and J usage is TRBJ1-1, with D possibly TRBD1 on 6 matching bases. With 1 base removed from V and 4 bases from J, the gap between germline ends came to 16 bases. Per the germline V gene, CDR1 is MGHRA and CDR2 is YSYEKL. The CDR3 is 16 residues long. The CDR3 protein is CASSQALTRGPTEAFF. CDR3 nucleotide sequence: TGCGCCAGCAGCCAAGCCCTTACCAGGGGCCCCACTGAAGCTTTCTTT.

The chain uses TRBV4-1 and TRBJ1-3, with D possibly TRBD1 on 5 matching bases. CDR3 length: 15 amino acids. Germline V gene sequence: CDR1 MGHRA, CDR2 YSYEKL. With 0 bases removed from V and 5 bases from J, the gap between germline ends came to 11 bases. The CDR3 bases are TGCGCCAGCAGCCAAGATCCGGGGGGGAGAAACACCATATATTTT. Its protein product is CASSQDPGGRNTIYF.

The V call is TRBV6-1, the J call TRBJ1-6; the match to TRBD1 covers 10 bases. This CDR3 comprises 15 residues. Germline CDR1 MNHNS, CDR2 SASEGT. V shed 0 bases and J 8 bases; nucleotides not matched to a gene: 1. DNA for the CDR3: TGTGCCAGCAGTGAAGCCGGGACAGGGGATTCACCCCTCCACTTT. Translation gives CASSEAGTGDSPLHF.

This chain joins TRBV5-4 and TRBJ1-1; 7 positions agree with TRBD1. After removal of 0 bases from V and 8 bases from J, the junction contained 13 bases not matched to a gene. This CDR3 is built from 16 residues. The germline gives CDR1 SGHNT, CDR2 YYREEE (reference sequence). The CDR3 is CASSLEGGRLLAEAFF. The CDR3 nucleotides read TGTGCCAGCAGCTTGGAAGGGGGCAGGCTTTTGGCGGAAGCTTTCTTT. Supplemented by reference TRBV5-4 and TRBJ1-1, the full variable domain reads ETGVTQSPTHLIKTRGQQVTLRCSSQSGHNTVSWYQQALGQGPQFIFQYYREEENGRGNFPPRFSGLQFPNYSSELNVNALELDDSALYLCASSLEGGRLLAEAFFGQGTRLTVV.